Presented here are 5 T cell receptor beta chains from one specimen sequenced in a study of a mutant IDH1 vaccine in newly diagnosed glioma. Sequencing was performed with immunoSEQ multiplex PCR; in TCRdb, only in-frame clones are kept and a portion is missing. The sample includes tens of thousands of clones, approximately 84% of them seen just once. No antigen has been assigned to these receptors. Time point noted: week 11, during vaccination. Topical imiquimod accompanied each vaccine dose, which consisted of 300 ug of mutant IDH1 20-mer peptide. Here the sequenced sample was PBMCs, taken from a glioma patient whose treatment included an IDH1 peptide vaccine. These receptors were collected from a woman aged 50 to 60 with glioma.

The rearrangement links TRBV25-1 to TRBJ2-7; 9 positions agree with TRBD1. The CDR3 is 14 residues long. V gave up 6 bases and J gave up 3 bases; unmatched junction bases: 6. CDR1 is MGHDK, CDR2 SYGVNS, per germline. The CDR3 loop reads CASSSGTGLYEQYF. The CDR3 DNA follows: TGTGCCAGCAGCTCCGGGACAGGGCTCTACGAGCAGTACTTC.

V usage is TRBV25-1 and J usage is TRBJ2-6, with D unresolved. Trimming stripped 2 bases from V and 2 bases from J, with 10 bases between. The CDR3 is made up of 16 amino acids. CDR1 is MGHDK, CDR2 SYGVNS, per germline. The CDR3 sequence is CASSELPGAGANVLTF. The CDR3 DNA follows: TGTGCCAGCAGTGAACTACCGGGCGCTGGGGCCAACGTCCTGACTTTC. The full variable domain, in which reference TRBV25-1 and TRBJ2-6 provide the parts outside the CDR3, is EADIYQTPRYLVIGTGKKITLECSQTMGHDKMYWYQQDPGMELHLIHYSYGVNSTEKGDLSSESTVSRIRTEHFPLTLESARPSHTSQYLCASSELPGAGANVLTFGAGSRLTVL.

The V gene is TRBV7-9, the J gene TRBJ1-2; D is uncertain. The germline V and J ends were trimmed by 7 bases and 2 bases, with 14 bases remaining between them. CDR3 length equals 14 residues. Germline V lookup: CDR1 SEHNR, CDR2 FQNEAQ (reference sequence). CDR3 coding DNA: TGTGCCAGCACCACAAATCCCGTCAACTATGGCTACACCTTC. Translation: CASTTNPVNYGYTF.

The V and J genes are TRBV28 and TRBJ2-5, with D unclear. Trimming pared 4 bases from V and 4 bases from J, leaving 1 base between. Germline V gene sequence: CDR1 MDHEN, CDR2 SYDVKM. The CDR3 spans 10 residues. The DNA for the CDR3 is TGTGCCAGCAGTTCAGAGACCCAGTACTTC. Translation: CASSSETQYF.

The chain recombines TRBV19 with TRBJ1-2; a possible D gene is TRBD1 (5 bases). This CDR3 region has 12 residues. Germline V gene sequence: CDR1 LNHDA, CDR2 SQIVND (reference sequence). The germline V and J ends were trimmed by 6 bases and 8 bases, with 13 bases remaining between them. The CDR3 protein is CASSMGGRGYTF. The CDR3, as DNA: TGTGCCAGTAGCATGGGGGGACGCGGCTACACCTTC.